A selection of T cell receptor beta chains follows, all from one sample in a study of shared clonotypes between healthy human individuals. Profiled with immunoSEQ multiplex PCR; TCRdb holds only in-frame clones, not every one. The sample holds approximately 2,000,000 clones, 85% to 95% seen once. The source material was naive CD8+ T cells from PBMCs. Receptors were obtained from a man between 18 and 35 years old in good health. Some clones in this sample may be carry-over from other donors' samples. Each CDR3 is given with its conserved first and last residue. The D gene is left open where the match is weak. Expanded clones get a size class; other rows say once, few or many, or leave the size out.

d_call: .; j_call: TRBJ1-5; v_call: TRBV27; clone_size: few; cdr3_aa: CASSLWGRGEPQHF; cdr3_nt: TGTGCCAGCAGTTTATGGGGTAGGGGGGAGCCCCAGCATTTT
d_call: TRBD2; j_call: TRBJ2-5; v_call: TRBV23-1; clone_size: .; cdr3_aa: CASSQSTNAGLADQETQYF; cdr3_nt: TGCGCCAGCAGTCAATCCACAAATGCCGGACTAGCAGACCAAGAGACCCAGTACTTC
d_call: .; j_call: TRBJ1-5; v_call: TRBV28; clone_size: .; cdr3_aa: CASSLFGVLGDQPQHF; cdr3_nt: TGTGCCAGCAGTTTATTCGGGGTTCTCGGGGATCAGCCCCAGCATTTT
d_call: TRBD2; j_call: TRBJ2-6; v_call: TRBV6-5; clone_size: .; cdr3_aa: CASSLAGEGGANVLTF; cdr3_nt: TGTGCCAGCAGTTTAGCGGGGGAAGGAGGGGCCAACGTCCTGACTTTC
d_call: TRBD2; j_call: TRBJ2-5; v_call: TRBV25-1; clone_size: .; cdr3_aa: CASSESGLAGGPGGTQYF; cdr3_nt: TGTGCCAGCAGTGAATCGGGACTAGCGGGAGGGCCTGGTGGGACCCAGTACTTC
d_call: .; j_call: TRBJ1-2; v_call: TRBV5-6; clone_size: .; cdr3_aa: CASSSLLQVYTF; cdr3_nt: TGTGCCAGCAGCTCTCTTCTTCAGGTATACACCTTC
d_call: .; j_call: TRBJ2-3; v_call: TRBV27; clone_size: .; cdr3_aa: CASSPDTYAPDTQYF; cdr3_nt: TGTGCCAGCAGCCCGGACACGTATGCTCCAGATACGCAGTATTTT
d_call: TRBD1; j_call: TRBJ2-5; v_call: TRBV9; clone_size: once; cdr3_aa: CASSANRGSVETQYF; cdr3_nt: TGTGCCAGCAGCGCCAACAGGGGGTCAGTCGAGACCCAGTACTTC
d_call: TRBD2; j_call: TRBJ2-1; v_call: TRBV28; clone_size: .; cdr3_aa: CASSETSGRGDEQFF; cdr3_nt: TGTGCCAGCAGTGAGACTAGCGGGAGAGGGGATGAGCAGTTCTTC
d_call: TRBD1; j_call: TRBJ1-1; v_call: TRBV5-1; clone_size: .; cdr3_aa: CASSGTGGGRDTEAFF; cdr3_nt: TGCGCCAGCAGCGGAACAGGGGGCGGGAGGGACACTGAAGCTTTCTTT
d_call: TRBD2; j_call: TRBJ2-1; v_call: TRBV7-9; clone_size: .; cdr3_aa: CASSSSRASGYNEQFF; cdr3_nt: TGTGCCAGCAGCTCCAGCCGGGCTAGCGGATACAATGAGCAGTTCTTC
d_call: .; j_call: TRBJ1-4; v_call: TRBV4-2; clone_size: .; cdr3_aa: CASSQVGTNEKLFF; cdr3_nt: TGTGCCAGCAGCCAAGTAGGCACCAATGAAAAACTGTTTTTT
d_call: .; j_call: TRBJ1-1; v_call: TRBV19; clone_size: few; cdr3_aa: CASRGSNTEAFF; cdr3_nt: TGTGCCAGTAGGGGGTCGAACACTGAAGCTTTCTTT
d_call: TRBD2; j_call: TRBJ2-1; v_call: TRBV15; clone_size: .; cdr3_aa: CATSRDPQGLAVYNEQFF; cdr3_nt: TGTGCCACCAGCAGAGATCCCCAGGGACTAGCAGTCTACAATGAGCAGTTCTTC
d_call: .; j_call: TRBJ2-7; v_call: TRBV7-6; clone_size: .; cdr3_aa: CASSPHQGTWITYEQYF; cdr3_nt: TGTGCCAGCAGCCCCCACCAAGGGACATGGATCACCTACGAGCAGTACTTC
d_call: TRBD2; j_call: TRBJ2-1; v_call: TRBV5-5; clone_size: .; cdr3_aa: CASSPGAGGPYNEQFF; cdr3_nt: TGTGCCAGCAGCCCCGGGGCGGGAGGGCCTTACAATGAGCAGTTCTTC
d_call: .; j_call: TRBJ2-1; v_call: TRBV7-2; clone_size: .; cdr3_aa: CASSLGVTLTYNEQFF; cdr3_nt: TGTGCCAGCAGCTTAGGTGTGACATTGACCTACAATGAGCAGTTCTTC
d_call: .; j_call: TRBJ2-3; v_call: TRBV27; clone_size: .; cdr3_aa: CASSYLATDTQYF; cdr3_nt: TGTGCCAGCAGCTACTTGGCCACAGATACGCAGTATTTT
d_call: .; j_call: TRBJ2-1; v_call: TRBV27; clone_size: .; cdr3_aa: CASSLALVNEQFF; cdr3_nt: TGTGCCAGCAGTTTGGCTCTAGTCAATGAGCAGTTCTTC
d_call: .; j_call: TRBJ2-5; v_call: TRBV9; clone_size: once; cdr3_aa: CASSGWSTVDGETQYF; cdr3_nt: TGTGCCAGCAGCGGGTGGTCCACGGTTGACGGGGAGACCCAGTACTTC
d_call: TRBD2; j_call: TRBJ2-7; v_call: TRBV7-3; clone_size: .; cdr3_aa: CASSLTGLAGPYEQYF; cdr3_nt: TGTGCCAGCAGCTTAACGGGACTAGCGGGTCCCTACGAGCAGTACTTC
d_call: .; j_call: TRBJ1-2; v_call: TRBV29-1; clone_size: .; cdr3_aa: CSVSQGPGYTF; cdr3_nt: TGCAGCGTTTCCCAGGGTCCCGGCTACACCTTC
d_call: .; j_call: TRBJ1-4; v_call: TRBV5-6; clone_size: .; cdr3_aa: CASSLVGQGSEKLFF; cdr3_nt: TGTGCCAGCAGCTTGGTTGGCCAGGGGAGTGAAAAACTGTTTTTT
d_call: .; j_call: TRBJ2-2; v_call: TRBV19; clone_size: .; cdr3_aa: CASSIGQGLGELFF; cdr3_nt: TGTGCCAGTAGTATCGGCCAGGGGTTGGGGGAGCTGTTTTTT
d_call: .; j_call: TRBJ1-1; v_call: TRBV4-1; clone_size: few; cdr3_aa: CASSQDMVGGTEAFF; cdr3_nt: TGCGCCAGCAGCCAAGATATGGTGGGGGGAACTGAAGCTTTCTTT
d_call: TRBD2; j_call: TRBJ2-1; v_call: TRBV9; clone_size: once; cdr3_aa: CASSASGNYNEQFF; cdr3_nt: TGTGCCAGCAGCGCGAGCGGGAACTACAATGAGCAGTTCTTC
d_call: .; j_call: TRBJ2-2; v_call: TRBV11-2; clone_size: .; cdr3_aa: CASSLAGFGELFF; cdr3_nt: TGTGCCAGCAGCTTAGCGGGCTTCGGGGAGCTGTTTTTT
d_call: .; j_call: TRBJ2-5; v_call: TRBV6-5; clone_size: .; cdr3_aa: CASSPDRYQETQYF; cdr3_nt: TGTGCCAGCTCCCCAGACCGGTACCAAGAGACCCAGTACTTC
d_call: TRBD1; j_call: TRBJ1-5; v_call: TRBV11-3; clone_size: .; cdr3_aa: CAKTQYDRAINQPQHF; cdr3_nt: TGTGCCAAGACACAATATGACAGGGCAATAAATCAGCCCCAGCATTTT
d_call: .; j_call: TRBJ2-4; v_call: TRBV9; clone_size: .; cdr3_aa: CASSVGGKGIQYF; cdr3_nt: TGTGCCAGCAGCGTAGGGGGTAAAGGCATTCAGTACTTC
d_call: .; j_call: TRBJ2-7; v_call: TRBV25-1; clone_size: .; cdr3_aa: CATDSGAHEQYF; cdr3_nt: TGTGCCACCGATTCAGGAGCCCACGAGCAGTACTTC
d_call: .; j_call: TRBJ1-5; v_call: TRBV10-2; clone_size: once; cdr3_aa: CASSDGAVSQPQHF; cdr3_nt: TGCGCCAGCAGTGATGGGGCAGTGAGTCAGCCCCAGCATTTT
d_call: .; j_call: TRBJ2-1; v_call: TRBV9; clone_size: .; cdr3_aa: CASSVWGTPYNEQFF; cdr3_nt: TGTGCCAGCAGCGTGTGGGGGACCCCTTACAATGAGCAGTTCTTC
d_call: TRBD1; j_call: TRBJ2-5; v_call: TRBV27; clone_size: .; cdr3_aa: CASSFGGVGQGIETQYF; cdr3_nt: TGTGCCAGCAGTTTTGGAGGGGTGGGACAGGGGATAGAGACCCAGTACTTC
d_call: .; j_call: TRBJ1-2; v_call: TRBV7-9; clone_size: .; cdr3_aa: CASSPPEQALGGYTF; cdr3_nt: TGTGCCAGCAGCCCCCCAGAGCAGGCCCTTGGCGGCTACACCTTC
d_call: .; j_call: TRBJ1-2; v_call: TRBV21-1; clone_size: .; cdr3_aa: CASITGSEANYGYTF; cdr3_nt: TGTGCCAGCATTACAGGGAGTGAAGCTAACTATGGCTACACCTTC